The 10 T cell receptor beta chains reported below all come from one sample, sequenced in a study of regulatory dendritic cells for organ transplantation. TCRdb's copy holds only in-frame clones and misses some; the assay was immunoSEQ multiplex PCR. The sample lists more than 9,500 clones, approximately 89% occurring once. Sorted subsets were CFSE-labeled and cultured four to six days with allogeneic dendritic cells. For these TCRs, the target antigens are not known. The sequenced material came from naive CD8+ T cells from blood cultured with dendritic cells. Indicated subset: CD45RA+ naive T cells. These receptors all come from a human donor in good health.

This sequence joins TRBV7-9 and TRBJ1-1; TRBD1 agrees at 7 bases. CDR3 size: 13 residues. Germline V lookup: CDR1 SEHNR, CDR2 FQNEAQ (reference sequence). With V trimmed by 3 bases and J by 3 bases, 1 base remained unmatched. CDR3 nucleotides: TGTGCCAGCAGCTTTGGGACAGACACTGAAGCTTTCTTT. Its translation is CASSFGTDTEAFF.

V is TRBV6-1 and J is TRBJ2-7; 7 nucleotides line up with TRBD1. CDR1 and CDR2 from the germline V gene are MNHNS and SASEGT. The CDR3 loop spans 15 amino acids. V shed 1 base and J 3 bases; nucleotides not matched to a gene: 6. The CDR3 DNA reads as TGTGCCAGCAGTGAAGGAGTGGGACAGAACTACGAGCAGTACTTC. It codes for CASSEGVGQNYEQYF.

The chain combines TRBV6-5 with TRBJ2-5; the match to TRBD2 covers 8 bases. Germline trimming cut 4 bases from V and 1 base from J; bases unmatched to any gene: 5. Germline CDR1 reads MNHEY; CDR2 reads SVGAGI. The CDR3 is 15 residues long. DNA of the CDR3: TGTGCCAGCAGTTCGAGCGGGGGTACCCAAGAGACCCAGTACTTC. This translates into CASSSSGGTQETQYF.

This clone has a handful of counts. The chain has TRBV7-9 and TRBJ2-5, with 7 bases aligning to TRBD2. Unmatched junction bases numbered 8, after V lost 4 bases and J lost 3 bases. Germline CDR1 and CDR2: SEHNR and FQNEAQ (reference sequence). The CDR3 loop spans 15 amino acids. The CDR3: CASSSGLDLKETQYF. Written as DNA, the CDR3 is TGTGCCAGCAGCTCCGGACTAGACCTGAAAGAGACCCAGTACTTC.

V and J are TRBV7-8 and TRBJ2-3; D uncertain. Germline assignment: CDR1 SGHVS and CDR2 FQNEAQ. The CDR3 extends over 14 amino acids. V was clipped by 3 bases and J by 3 bases, with 10 bases between them. CDR3 loop: CASSFKGWTDTQYF. CDR3 in DNA: TGTGCCAGCAGCTTTAAGGGCTGGACAGATACGCAGTATTTT.

The V and J genes are TRBV30 and TRBJ1-1; D is undetermined. The CDR3 loop spans 13 amino acids. The germline V gene encodes CDR1 GTSNPN and CDR2 SVGIG (reference sequence). V lost 2 bases and J lost 2, with 9 bases in between. This CDR3 is CAWSIGPNTEAFF. The CDR3 DNA reads as TGTGCCTGGAGTATAGGCCCTAACACTGAAGCTTTCTTT.

The V call is TRBV7-2, the J call TRBJ2-1; D not resolved. V dropped 3 bases and J dropped 0 bases, with 9 bases sitting between them. The CDR3 totals 15 residues. The germline V gene has CDR1 SGHTA and CDR2 FQGNSA. The CDR3 spells CASSFRSSSYNEQFF. DNA of the CDR3: TGTGCCAGCAGCTTTAGAAGTAGCTCCTACAATGAGCAGTTCTTC.

This chain joins TRBV19 and TRBJ2-7; perhaps D is TRBD1 or TRBD2 (6 bases each). CDR3 size: 16 residues. CDR1 LNHDA and CDR2 SQIVND come from the germline V gene (reference sequence). Trimming shortened V by 3 bases and J by 3 bases, and 18 bases separated the two germline ends. The CDR3 DNA is TGTGCCAGTAGTATTGACGGGGGCACCTTCGACTACGAGCAGTACTTC. Protein product: CASSIDGGTFDYEQYF.

The J gene is TRBJ2-2, the V gene TRBV7-9, with a weak D call TRBD1 (6 bases). CDR1 and CDR2 (germline): SEHNR, FQNEAQ (reference sequence). The CDR3 runs 13 residues. Trimming left V 4 bases short and J 4 bases short, with 7 bases between. The CDR3: CASSSQGTGELFF. CDR3 bases: TGTGCCAGCAGCTCACAGGGCACCGGGGAGCTGTTTTTT.

The chain employs TRBV18 and TRBJ1-1; D not resolved. The V end was cut by 3 bases, the J end by 5 bases, with 10 bases between. CDR1 is KGHSH and CDR2 is LQKENI in the germline V gene. There are 13 residues in the CDR3. The CDR3 bases are TGTGCCAGCTCACCCGCGGGAGGGACTGAAGCTTTCTTT. Its protein product is CASSPAGGTEAFF. Combining the CDR3 with reference TRBV18 and TRBJ1-1 gives the whole variable domain NAGVMQNPRHLVRRRGQEARLRCSPMKGHSHVYWYRQLPEEGLKFMVYLQKENIIDESGMPKERFSAEFPKEGPSILRIQQVVRGDSAAYFCASSPAGGTEAFFGQGTRLTVV.